This T cell receptor beta chain was retrieved from a study of blood T cell repertoires in COVID-19. Study context: PBMCs, B-cell-depleted T cells, or T cells provided the cDNA or gDNA that made up the material.

Seattle's enrolled individuals joined amid active infection and were then monitored longitudinally. Per the study methods: Reference gene primer amplification gave nucleated cell count estimates. Sequenced by immunoSEQ multiplex PCR; TCRdb stores in-frame clones only, minus some. The DNA gave D and trimming, while V, J and clone size come from that table. The sample contains more than 85,000 clones, around 88% of which appear only once. The clonotype comes from a middle-aged man with COVID-19, enrolled during active disease. The sample was peripheral blood.

Here the CDR3 DNA reads TGTGCCAGCAGCCCAGGGGGCGCGACTGGAAACACCATATATTTT. Amino acids: CASSPGGATGNTIYF. The gene calls are TRBV28 and TRBJ1-3; 8 nucleotides align to TRBD1. Unmatched junction bases numbered 6, after V lost 6 bases and J lost 2 bases. This CDR3 is built from 15 residues. Germline CDR1 MDHEN, CDR2 SYDVKM.